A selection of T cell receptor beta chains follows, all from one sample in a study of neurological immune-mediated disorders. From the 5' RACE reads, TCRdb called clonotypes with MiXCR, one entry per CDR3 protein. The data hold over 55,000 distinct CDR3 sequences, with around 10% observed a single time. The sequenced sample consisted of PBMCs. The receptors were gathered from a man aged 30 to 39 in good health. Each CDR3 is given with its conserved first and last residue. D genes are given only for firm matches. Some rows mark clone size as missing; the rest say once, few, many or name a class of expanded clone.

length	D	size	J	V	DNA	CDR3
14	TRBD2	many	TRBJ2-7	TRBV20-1	TGCAGTGCTAGAGTTGGGACTAGCTTGGACGAGCAGTACTTC	CSARVGTSLDEQYF
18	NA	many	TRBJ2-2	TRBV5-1	TGCGCCAGCAGAATCAGTCGGGGCCTAGAGATTAACACCGGGGAGCTGTTTTTT	CASRISRGLEINTGELFF
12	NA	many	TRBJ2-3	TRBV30	TGTGCCTGGGGGAGCGTGGCGGATACGCAGTATTTT	CAWGSVADTQYF
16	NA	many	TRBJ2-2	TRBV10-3	TGTGCCATCAGTGAGATGGAGCGGACGAACACCGGGGAGCTGTTTTTT	CAISEMERTNTGELFF
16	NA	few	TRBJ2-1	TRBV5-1	TGCGCCAGCAGCTTGGGACAGGGAGGGTATCGCAATGAGCAGTTCTTC	CASSLGQGGYRNEQFF
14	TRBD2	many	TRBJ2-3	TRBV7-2	TGTGCCAGCAGCTTAGCGGGAGGGGCAGATACGCAGTATTTT	CASSLAGGADTQYF
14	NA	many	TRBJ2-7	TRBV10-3	TGTGCCATCAAGGGAGGCTCCCCGGCCTACGAGCAGTACTTC	CAIKGGSPAYEQYF
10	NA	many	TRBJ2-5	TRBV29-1	TGCAGCGGGGTCCACGAGACCCAGTACTTC	CSGVHETQYF
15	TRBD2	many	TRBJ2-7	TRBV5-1	TGCGCCAGCAGCTTTAGCGGGAGCCGGGCCTACGAGCAGTACTTC	CASSFSGSRAYEQYF
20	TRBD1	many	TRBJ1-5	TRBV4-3	TGCGCCAGCAGCCAAGATTTTCTACCGGCAGGGGGGGCTAGCAATCAGCCCCAGCATTTT	CASSQDFLPAGGASNQPQHF
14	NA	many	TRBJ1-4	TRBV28	TGTGCCAGCAGTTTATCGGGGGCTAATGAAAAACTGTTTTTT	CASSLSGANEKLFF
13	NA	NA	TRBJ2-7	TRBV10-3	TGTGCCATCAGTGAGGTCAGAACCTACGAGCAGTACTTC	CAISEVRTYEQYF
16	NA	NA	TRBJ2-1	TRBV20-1	TGCAGTGCTAGAGGAGAAAACAGGGCTGGGTTGGAGGAGCAGTTCTTC	CSARGENRAGLEEQFF
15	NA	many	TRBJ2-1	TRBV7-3	TGTGCCAGCAGCTTAGGGCGGGGATCCTACAATGAGCAGTTCTTC	CASSLGRGSYNEQFF
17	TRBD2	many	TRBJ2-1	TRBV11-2	TGTGCCAGCAGCTCCCGGGACTACCCTAGCTCCTACAATGAGCAGTTCTTC	CASSSRDYPSSYNEQFF
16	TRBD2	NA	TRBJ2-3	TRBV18	TGTGCCAGCTCAATGACGGCTAGCGGTAGCACAGATACGCAGTATTTT	CASSMTASGSTDTQYF
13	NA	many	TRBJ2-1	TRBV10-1	TGCGCCAGCAGTGAGCCGACCGGGGATGAGCAGTTCTTC	CASSEPTGDEQFF
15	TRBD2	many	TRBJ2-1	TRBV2	TGTGCCAGCAGCCTCGGGACTAGCGGGGTGGGTGAGCAGTTCTTC	CASSLGTSGVGEQFF
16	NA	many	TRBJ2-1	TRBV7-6	TGTGCCAGCAGCTTAGCGGACAGCTACATGTACAATGAGCAGTTCTTC	CASSLADSYMYNEQFF
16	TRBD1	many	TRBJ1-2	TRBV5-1	TGCGCCACCCACCCGGGACAGGGAGCCGGAAACTATGGCTACACCTTC	CATHPGQGAGNYGYTF
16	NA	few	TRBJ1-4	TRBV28	TGTGCCAGCAGTTTATCAGGGGCCGGATTGAATGAAAAACTGTTTTTT	CASSLSGAGLNEKLFF
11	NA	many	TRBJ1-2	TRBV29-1	TGCAGCGTTGCTAAGGGGACTCGCTACACCTTC	CSVAKGTRYTF
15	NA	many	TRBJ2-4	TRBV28	TGTGCCAGCAGCATATCCAGGGACCTCAAAAACATTCAGTACTTC	CASSISRDLKNIQYF
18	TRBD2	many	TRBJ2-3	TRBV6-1	TGTGCCAGCAAGAGGGCTAGCGGGAGTTCGGGGGTAGCAGATACGCAGTATTTT	CASKRASGSSGVADTQYF
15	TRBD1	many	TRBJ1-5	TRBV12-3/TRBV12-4	TGTGCCAGCAGTGCCGGGACAGGGGGCGGACAGCCCCAGCATTTT	CASSAGTGGGQPQHF
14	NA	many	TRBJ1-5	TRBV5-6	TGTGCCAGCAGCTTGTTCCAGGGCAATCAGCCCCAGCATTTT	CASSLFQGNQPQHF
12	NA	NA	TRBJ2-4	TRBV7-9	TGTGCCAGCAGCTTAGATCCCGGTCGGGGGTACTTC	CASSLDPGRGYF
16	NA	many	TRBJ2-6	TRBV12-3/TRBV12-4	TGTGCCAGCCTTCGAGGGTTGTCGGCGGGGGCCAACGTCCTGACTTTC	CASLRGLSAGANVLTF
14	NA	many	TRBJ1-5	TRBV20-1	TGCAGTGCTAGAGTTCCCTATAGCAATCAGCCCCAGCATTTT	CSARVPYSNQPQHF
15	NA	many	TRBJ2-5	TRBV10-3	TGTGCCATCAGTGAGTCAAGAGATCTCCAAGAGACCCAGTACTTC	CAISESRDLQETQYF
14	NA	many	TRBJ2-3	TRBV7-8	TGTGCCAGCAGCTTAGTTGTTTCCCGAGATACGCAGTATTTT	CASSLVVSRDTQYF
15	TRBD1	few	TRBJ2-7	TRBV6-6	TGTGCCAGCAGTACTACCGGGACAGGGGCCTACGAGCAGTACTTC	CASSTTGTGAYEQYF
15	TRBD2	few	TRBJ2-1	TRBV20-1	TGCAGTGCTAGACCGACTAGCGAAAGGGGCAATGAGCAGTTCTTC	CSARPTSERGNEQFF
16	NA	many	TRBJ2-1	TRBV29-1	TGCAGCGTTGAAGATTGGGCAGCGCCGAAAGACAATGAGCAGTTCTTC	CSVEDWAAPKDNEQFF
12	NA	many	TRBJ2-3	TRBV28	TGTGCCAGCCGACTTGGCACAGATACGCAGTATTTT	CASRLGTDTQYF
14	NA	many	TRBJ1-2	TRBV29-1	TGCAGCGTTGAAGATACGGGGAGGCCGGGTGGCTACACCTTC	CSVEDTGRPGGYTF
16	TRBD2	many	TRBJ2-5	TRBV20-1	TGCAGTGCTAGCCCTCTAGCGGGAGGCCACTTAGAGACCCAGTACTTC	CSASPLAGGHLETQYF
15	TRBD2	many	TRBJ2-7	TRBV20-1	TGCAGTGCTAGAGAGGGGACTAGCGGGTGGGCCGAGCAGTACTTC	CSAREGTSGWAEQYF